This entry concerns a single TCR beta chain. High-throughput TCR beta sequencing covered peripheral CD8+ and CD4+ T cells. This entry is derived from a study of CD8 T cells in Susac syndrome. With random hexamers, 0.5 to 1 ug RNA was reverse transcribed. MiXCR, applied by TCRdb to the immunoSEQ multiplex PCR reads, yields one record per CDR3 protein. In the table there are under 150,000 distinct CDR3 sequences, roughly 80% of which are singletons. What was sequenced was CD8+ T cells from PBMCs. The origin of this receptor is a human donor with multiple sclerosis.

The CDR3 bases are TGTGCTAGTGGTTTGACGGCCGGGGAGCTGTTTTTT. Its translation: CASGLTAGELFF. The rearrangement joins TRBV12-5 to TRBJ2-2, with D unclear. Germline lookup yields CDR1 LGHNT and CDR2 FRNRAP. This CDR3 has 12 residues. V gave up 2 bases and J gave up 6 bases, with 4 bases separating them.